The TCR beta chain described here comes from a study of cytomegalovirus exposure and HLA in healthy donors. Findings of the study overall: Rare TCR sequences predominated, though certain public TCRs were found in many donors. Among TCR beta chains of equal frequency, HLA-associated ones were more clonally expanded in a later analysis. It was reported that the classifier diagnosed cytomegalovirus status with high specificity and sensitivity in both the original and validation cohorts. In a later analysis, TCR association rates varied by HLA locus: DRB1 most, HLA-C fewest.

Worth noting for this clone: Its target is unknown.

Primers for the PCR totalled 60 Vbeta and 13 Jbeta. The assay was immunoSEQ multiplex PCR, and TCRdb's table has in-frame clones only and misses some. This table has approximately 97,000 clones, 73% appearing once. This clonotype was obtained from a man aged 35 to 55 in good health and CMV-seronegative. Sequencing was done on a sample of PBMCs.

CDR3 coding DNA: TGTGCCAGCAGCTTAGCGGGACAGGGACGTTCACCCCTCCACTTT. Translating it yields CASSLAGQGRSPLHF. V is TRBV7-8 and J is TRBJ1-6; 9 nucleotides line up with TRBD1. The CDR3 totals 15 residues. Germline CDR1 SGHVS, CDR2 FQNEAQ. The ends lost 0 bases at V and 9 bases at J; junction bases unmatched: 3.